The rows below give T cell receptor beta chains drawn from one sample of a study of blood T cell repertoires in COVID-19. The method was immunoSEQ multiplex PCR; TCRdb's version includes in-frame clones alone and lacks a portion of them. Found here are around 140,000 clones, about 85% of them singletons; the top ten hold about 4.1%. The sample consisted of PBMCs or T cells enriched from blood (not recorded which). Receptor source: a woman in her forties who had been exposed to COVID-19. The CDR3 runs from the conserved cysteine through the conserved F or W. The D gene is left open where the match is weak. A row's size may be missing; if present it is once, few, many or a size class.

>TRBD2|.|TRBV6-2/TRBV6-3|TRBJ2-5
CASSYPRAGDQETQYF
TGTGCCAGCAGTTACCCCCGAGCGGGAGACCAAGAGACCCAGTACTTC
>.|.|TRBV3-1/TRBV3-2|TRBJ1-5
CASSQGFANQPQHF
TGTGCCAGCAGCCAAGGTTTCGCGAATCAGCCCCAGCATTTT
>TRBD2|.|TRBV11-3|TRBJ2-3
CASSLESGGALDTQYF
TGTGCCAGCAGCTTGGAAAGCGGGGGGGCTTTAGATACGCAGTATTTT
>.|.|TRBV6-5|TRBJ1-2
CASSSNRDGYTF
TGTGCCAGCAGTTCAAACAGGGATGGCTACACCTTC
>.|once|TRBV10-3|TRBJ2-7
CAISQDSAGLRYEQYF
TGTGCCATCAGCCAGGACAGCGCGGGTCTGCGCTACGAGCAGTACTTC
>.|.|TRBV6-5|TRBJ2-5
CASSPAGETQYF
TGTGCCAGCAGCCCCGCGGGCGAGACCCAGTACTTC
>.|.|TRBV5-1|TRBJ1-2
CASSLGGFYYTF
TGCGCCAGCAGCTTGGGAGGGTTCTACTACACCTTC
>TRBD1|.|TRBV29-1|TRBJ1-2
CSVGTGANYGYTF
TGCAGCGTCGGGACAGGGGCAAACTATGGCTACACCTTC
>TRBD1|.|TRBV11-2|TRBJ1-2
CASSSIRGRTHGYTF
TGTGCCAGCAGTTCTATTAGGGGGCGGACCCATGGCTACACCTTC
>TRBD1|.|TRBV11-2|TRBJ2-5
CASSLDRVQETQYF
TGTGCCAGCAGCTTGGACAGGGTCCAAGAGACCCAGTACTTC
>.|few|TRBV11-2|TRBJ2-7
CASSLIGGGSGSYEQYF
TGTGCCAGCAGCTTAATAGGGGGGGGATCTGGCTCCTACGAGCAGTACTTC
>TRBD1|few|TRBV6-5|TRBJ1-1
CASSYRQGRTEAFF
TGTGCCAGCAGTTACAGACAGGGCAGAACTGAAGCTTTCTTT
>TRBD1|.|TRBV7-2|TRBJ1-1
CASSSQGAYTEAFF
TGTGCCAGCAGCTCACAGGGGGCTTACACTGAAGCTTTCTTT
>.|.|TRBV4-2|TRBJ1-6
CASSQEGGHNYNSPLHF
TGTGCCAGCAGCCAAGAAGGTGGACATAACTATAATTCACCCCTCCACTTT
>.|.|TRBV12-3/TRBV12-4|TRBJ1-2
CASSQNRAGYTF
TGTGCCAGCAGCCAAAACAGGGCTGGCTACACCTTC
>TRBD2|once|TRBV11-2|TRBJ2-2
CASTGGGGNTGELFF
TGTGCCAGCACGGGCGGGGGAGGGAACACCGGGGAGCTGTTTTTT
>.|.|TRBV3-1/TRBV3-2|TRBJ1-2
CASSQPRQGNYGYTF
TGTGCCAGCAGCCAGCCCCGTCAGGGAAACTATGGCTACACCTTC
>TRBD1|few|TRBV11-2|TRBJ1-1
CASTNRGRGQSRTEAFF
TGTGCCAGCACCAACCGGGGCAGGGGGCAATCGAGGACTGAAGCTTTCTTT
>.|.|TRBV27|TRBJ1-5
CASRDSRNQPQHF
TGTGCCAGCAGAGACAGTAGGAATCAGCCCCAGCATTTT
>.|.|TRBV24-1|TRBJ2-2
CATSDTKGTGLPGELFF
TGTGCCACCAGTGATACAAAGGGAACAGGACTACCCGGGGAGCTGTTTTTT
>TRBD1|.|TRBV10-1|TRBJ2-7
CASSEPGQGIYEQYF
TGCGCCAGCAGTGAGCCGGGACAGGGGATCTACGAGCAGTACTTC
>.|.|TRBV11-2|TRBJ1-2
CASSLGGGNYGYTF
TGTGCCAGCAGCTTAGGGGGGGGTAACTATGGCTACACCTTC
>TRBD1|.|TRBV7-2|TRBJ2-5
CASSQNRGETQYF
TGTGCCAGCAGCCAGAACAGGGGAGAGACCCAGTACTTC
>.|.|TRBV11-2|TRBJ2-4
CASSPSGLGNIQYF
TGTGCCAGCAGCCCCAGCGGGCTTGGGAACATTCAGTACTTC